This TCR beta chain is drawn from a study of naive and memory T cell subsets. Study-wide points: Naive repertoires, especially CD8, held a few larger clonotypes, possibly memory cells re-expressing CD45RA.

Sequential positive selection took CD4 T cells first, then CD8 T cells. An equimolar mix of two oligonucleotides served as the beta constant-region primer for TRBC1 and TRBC2. Ligated cDNA was amplified by four rounds of PCR with nested alpha and beta constant-region primers and SP2. In TCRdb, the UMI-ligation and nested PCR reads were re-called with MiXCR into one record per CDR3 protein. Among 85,000 to 130,000 distinct CDR3 sequences listed, more than 12% were seen once. This clonotype was seen repeatedly, ten times or more. Its antigen is unknown. Trimming removed 7 bases from V and 3 bases from J, with 6 bases in between. The CDR3 totals 10 residues. Germline V gives CDR1 SQVTM, CDR2 ANQGSEA.

Material for sequencing was naive CD8+ T cells from blood. This clonotype originated in a human donor in good health. The chain uses TRBV29-1 and TRBJ1-1, with D hard to call. CDR3 protein: CSARYTEAFF. CDR3 sequence (DNA): TGCAGCGCACGCTACACTGAAGCTTTCTTT. Variable domain in full (rest from reference TRBV29-1 and TRBJ1-1): SAVISQKPSRDICQRGTSLTIQCQVDSQVTMMFWYRQQPGQSLTLIATANQGSEATYESGFVIDKFPISRPNLTFSTLTVSNMSPEDSSIYLCSARYTEAFFGQGTRLTVV.